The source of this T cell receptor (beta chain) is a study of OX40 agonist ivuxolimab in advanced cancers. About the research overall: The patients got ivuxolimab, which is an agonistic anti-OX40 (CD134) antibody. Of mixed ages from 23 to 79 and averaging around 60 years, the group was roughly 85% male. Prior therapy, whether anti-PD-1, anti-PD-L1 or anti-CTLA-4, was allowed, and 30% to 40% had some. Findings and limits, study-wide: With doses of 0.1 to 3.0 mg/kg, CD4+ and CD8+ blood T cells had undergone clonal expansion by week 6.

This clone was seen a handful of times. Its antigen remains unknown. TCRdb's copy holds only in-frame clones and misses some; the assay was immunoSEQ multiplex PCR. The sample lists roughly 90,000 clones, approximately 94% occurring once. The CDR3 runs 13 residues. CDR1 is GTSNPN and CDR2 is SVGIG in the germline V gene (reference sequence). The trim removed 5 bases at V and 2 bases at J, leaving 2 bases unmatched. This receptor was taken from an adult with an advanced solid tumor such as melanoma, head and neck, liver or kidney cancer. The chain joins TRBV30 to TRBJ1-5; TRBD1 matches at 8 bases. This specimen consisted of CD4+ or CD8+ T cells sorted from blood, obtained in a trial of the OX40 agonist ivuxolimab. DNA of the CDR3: TGTGCCTGGGGGGGACAGGGCAATCAGCCCCAGCATTTT. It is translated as CAWGGQGNQPQHF. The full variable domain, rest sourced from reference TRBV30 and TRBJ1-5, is SQTIHQWPATLVQPVGSPLSLECTVEGTSNPNLYWYRQAAGRGLQLLFYSVGIGQISSEVPQNLSASRPQDRQFILSSKKLLLSDSGFYLCAWGGQGNQPQHFGDGTRLSIL.